Sequencing of this T cell receptor (beta chain) was carried out in a study of graft-versus-host responses after intestinal transplantation. The overall study: Tacrolimus and steroids were given for around three years to all recipients after anti-thymocyte globulin induction. Regarding the study as a whole: Early post-transplant HvG declines tracked with peak circulating GvH clone levels. High graft-versus-host to host-versus-graft clonal ratios were found in allografts of patients who had graft-donor T cell macrochimerism. GvH clones detected in recipient marrow included some appearing first in ileum or blood.

With respect to this clone: The antigen remains undetermined.

The germline CDR1 and CDR2 sequences are MRHNA and SNTAGT. V lost 6 bases, J lost 3 bases, and 9 bases lay in between. The CDR3 is 13 amino acids. Intraepithelial and lamina propria lymphocytes were isolated from graft specimens. Method: immunoSEQ multiplex PCR; TCRdb's copy keeps in-frame clones and lacks some. The sample lists approximately 16,000 clones; less than 85% were seen once. Here the sequenced sample was ileum tissue, taken 17 days after transplant. The V gene is TRBV6-4, the J gene TRBJ2-1; the D gene is possibly TRBD1 (6 bases). This receptor was obtained from a human patient who received an intestinal transplant, so some T cells may come from the graft donor. The CDR3: CASSADSYNEQFF. For the CDR3, the DNA is TGTGCCAGCAGCGCGGACAGCTACAATGAGCAGTTCTTC.